These 23 T cell receptor beta chains originate from one sample sequenced in a study of molecular identifiers for immune sequencing clone quantification. A single record per CDR3 protein comes from TCRdb applying MiXCR to the PCR reads. Among about 500,000 distinct CDR3 sequences listed, over 20% were seen once. Sequencing used naive CD8+ T cells from blood, with Jurkat cell RNA spiked in. Subset defined: FACS-sorted CD8+CD4-CCR7+CD45RA+ naive T cells. The receptors originated from a human donor in good health. Some libraries in this study had Jurkat cell RNA spiked in.

The V call is TRBV27, the J call TRBJ2-7; the match to TRBD1 covers 9 bases. CDR1 is MNHEY and CDR2 is SMNVEV in the germline V gene (reference sequence). This CDR3 comprises 20 residues. V shed 5 bases, J shed 2 bases, and the junction held 22 bases outside the gene matches. The CDR3 DNA follows: TGTGCCAGCAGTCCATTACTCTCGGGACAGGGATTAGCGTTCCCCTACGAGCAGTACTTC. Translated, it gives CASSPLLSGQGLAFPYEQYF.

This clonotype was seen ten or more times. The rearrangement links TRBV4-2 to TRBJ2-5; D is undetermined. The CDR3 contains 15 residues. The V gene lost 0 bases and the J gene lost 2 bases, with 10 bases spanning the gap. Per germline, CDR1 LGHNA and CDR2 YNFKEQ. CDR3 sequence (DNA): TGTGCCAGCAGCCAAGATCCGGACCAGCAAGAGACCCAGTACTTC. Protein: CASSQDPDQQETQYF.

This clonotype was detected once. This may be a read error: a much more frequent sequence differs by one nucleotide. This is likely a read error, given that the CDR3 carries no conserved phenylalanine or tryptophan at its end. The gene calls are TRBV7-9 and TRBJ1-1; D unclear. Trimming cost V 4 bases and J 7 bases, with 13 bases left between them. The CDR3 runs 13 residues. Germline loops: CDR1 SEHNR, CDR2 FQNEAQ (reference sequence). CDR3 sequence reads: CASSSEWEVEAFL. Here the CDR3 DNA reads TGTGCCAGCAGCTCCGAGTGGGAGGTTGAAGCTTTCCTT.

Details on this clonotype: This may stem from a read error, because a much larger clone lies one nucleotide away. The V call is TRBV30, the J call TRBJ2-7; the match to TRBD1 covers 7 bases. The CDR3 totals 13 residues. V was pared by 2 bases and J by 9 bases, with 10 bases of the junction left unmatched. Germline V lookup: CDR1 GTSNPN, CDR2 SVGIG (reference sequence). This CDR3 reads CAWSSTGDWGQYF. In DNA form, the CDR3 reads TGTGCCTGGAGTAGTACAGGGGATTGGGGGCAGTACTTC.

This clonotype occurred a few times. The V call is TRBV7-6, the J call TRBJ1-4; weak D call: TRBD1 (6 bases). V was cut by 4 bases and J by 4 bases, with 19 bases left in between. This CDR3 region has 17 residues. The germline V gene has CDR1 SGHVS and CDR2 FNYEAQ. The CDR3 reads CASSYNAIQGRNEKLFF. The CDR3 region has the DNA TGTGCCAGCAGCTATAACGCAATACAGGGCCGTAATGAAAAACTGTTTTTT.

This clonotype has just a few counts. The chain has TRBV5-1 and TRBJ2-7; D is unclear. This CDR3 has 11 amino acids. CDR1 is SGHRS and CDR2 is YFSETQ in the germline V gene. With 5 bases removed from V and 5 bases from J, the gap between germline ends came to 8 bases. The CDR3 sequence: CASRGSHEQYF. DNA for the CDR3: TGCGCCAGCAGAGGATCCCACGAGCAGTACTTC. The variable domain in full, with the rest retrieved from reference TRBV5-1 and TRBJ2-7, is KAGVTQTPRYLIKTRGQQVTLSCSPISGHRSVSWYQQTPGQGLQFLFEYFSETQRNKGNFPGRFSGRQFSNSRSEMNVSTLELGDSALYLCASRGSHEQYFGPGTRLTVT.

This clonotype was picked up many times. This chain uses TRBV30 with TRBJ1-1; TRBD1 agrees at 8 bases. Germline V gene data show CDR1 as GTSNPN and CDR2 as SVGIG (reference sequence). CDR3 length: 16 amino acids. The ends lost 4 bases at V and 7 bases at J; junction bases unmatched: 17. This CDR3 reads CAWIHPPAPGTGEAFF. The CDR3 DNA reads TGTGCCTGGATACACCCTCCGGCCCCCGGGACAGGTGAAGCTTTCTTT.

The rearrangement uses TRBV10-3 and TRBJ2-7, with 9 positions matching TRBD2. The CDR3 is 19 residues long. V lost 1 base and J lost 2; bases outside the gene matches: 15. The V gene's germline CDR1 is ENHRY and CDR2 SYGVKD. The CDR3 DNA sequence: TGTGCCATCAGTGAGTTCGGCGACGTAACTAGCGGGTCGACCTACGAGCAGTACTTC. Its translation: CAISEFGDVTSGSTYEQYF.

This clonotype was recorded a few times. V is TRBV6-2 or TRBV6-3 and J is TRBJ1-5; no clear D gene. The germline V gene has CDR1 MNHEY and CDR2 SVGEGT. This CDR3 comprises 15 residues. V dropped 4 bases and J dropped 5 bases, with 15 bases sitting between them. CDR3 protein: CASSSGMTVDQPQHF. The CDR3 DNA sequence: TGTGCCAGCAGTTCTGGGATGACGGTGGATCAGCCCCAGCATTTT.

The V gene is TRBV27, the J gene TRBJ1-1, with no clear D. Trimming removed 6 bases from V and 4 bases from J, with 21 bases in between. Germline values: CDR1 MNHEY, CDR2 SMNVEV (reference sequence). This CDR3 has 16 residues. CDR3: CASSLVNRNPSTEAFF. The CDR3 nucleotides are TGTGCCAGCAGCCTGGTAAACAGAAACCCGAGCACTGAAGCTTTCTTT.

This clonotype was observed a single time. A read error is possible here, since a much larger clone lies one base away. V gene TRBV7-9 combines with J gene TRBJ2-2; D perhaps matches TRBD2 (5 bases). Trimming took 5 bases from V and 7 from J, leaving 11 bases between them. The germline V gene has CDR1 SEHNR and CDR2 FQNEAQ (reference sequence). The CDR3 runs to 13 residues. CDR3 DNA sequence: TGTGCCAGCAGCAGAATTGGAGGCGGGGAGCTGTTTTTT. Its protein is CASSRIGGGELFF.

The sample holds many counts of this clonotype. This rearrangement joins TRBV27 to TRBJ2-7; 9 nucleotides line up with TRBD1. This CDR3 is 16 amino acids long. The germline CDR1 and CDR2 sequences are MNHEY and SMNVEV (reference sequence). V shed 5 bases and J 6 bases; nucleotides not matched to a gene: 14. CDR3 region: CASSPVSGTGTGEQYF. CDR3 nucleotides: TGTGCCAGCAGTCCAGTATCCGGGACAGGGACTGGCGAGCAGTACTTC.

V and J are TRBV11-2 and TRBJ2-2; D not certain. Trimming took off 8 bases at V and 7 bases at J, with 26 bases between the two ends. In germline, CDR1 is SGHAT, CDR2 FQNNGV. The CDR3 spans 17 residues. The CDR3 nucleotides are TGTGCCAGCGTAGAAACAGCTTATTTTTCCCTCCGCGGGGAGCTGTTTTTT. This codes for CASVETAYFSLRGELFF.

This rearrangement joins TRBV4-3 to TRBJ1-4; D unresolved. Germline CDR1 reads LGHNA; CDR2 reads YSLEER. V gave up 0 bases and J gave up 4 bases, with 12 bases separating them. The CDR3 is made up of 16 amino acids. This CDR3 is CASSQESQLFNEKLFF. The CDR3 DNA sequence: TGCGCCAGCAGCCAAGAGTCGCAGCTCTTTAATGAAAAACTGTTTTTT.

This clonotype appeared once. This chain joins TRBV19 and TRBJ2-3; 10 nucleotides match TRBD2. This CDR3 is 16 amino acids long. CDR1 and CDR2 (germline): LNHDA, SQIVND (reference sequence). V shed 3 bases and J 3 bases; nucleotides not matched to a gene: 6. CDR3 nucleotide sequence: TGTGCCAGTAGTATGACTAGCGGGTCTGGGACAGATACGCAGTATTTT. The encoded protein is CASSMTSGSGTDTQYF.

J is TRBJ2-3 and V is TRBV6-2 or TRBV6-3; TRBD2 aligns across 8 bases. This CDR3 is built from 20 residues. V gave up 2 bases and J gave up 0 bases; unmatched junction bases: 16. CDR1 and CDR2 from the germline V gene are MNHEY and SVGEGT. The CDR3 loop is CASSYSRRGLLAESTDTQYF. The CDR3 DNA is TGTGCCAGCAGTTACAGCAGGAGGGGGTTACTAGCGGAGAGCACAGATACGCAGTATTTT.

This clonotype has ten or more counts. The rearrangement uses TRBV5-4 and TRBJ2-2; TRBD1 agrees at 8 bases. The junction had 4 bases not matched to a gene; V was cut back by 5 bases and J by 1 base. Germline V gene data show CDR1 as SGHNT and CDR2 as YYREEE (reference sequence). CDR3 length equals 15 residues. The CDR3 loop reads CASSLGTGNTGELFF. The DNA for the CDR3 is TGTGCCAGCAGTTTAGGGACAGGGAACACCGGGGAGCTGTTTTTT. The variable domain in full, completed from reference TRBV5-4 and TRBJ2-2, reads ETGVTQSPTHLIKTRGQQVTLRCSSQSGHNTVSWYQQALGQGPQFIFQYYREEENGRGNFPPRFSGLQFPNYSSELNVNALELDDSALYLCASSLGTGNTGELFFGEGSRLTVL.

This clonotype came up a few times. The V gene is TRBV14, the J gene TRBJ1-2; possibly TRBD1 for D (5 bases). The CDR3 is 14 amino acids. V gave up 4 bases and J gave up 6 bases, with 15 bases separating them. CDR1 is SGHDN, CDR2 FVKESK, per germline. In nucleotides, the CDR3 is TGTGCCAGCAGCCCCTTGGGACGGAGCAATGGCTACACCTTC. The encoded protein is CASSPLGRSNGYTF.

This clonotype was seen ten or more times. V is TRBV6-2 or TRBV6-3 and J is TRBJ2-1, with D tentatively TRBD2 (6 bases). The CDR3 length is 16 residues. Germline V gene lookup returns CDR1 MNHEY and CDR2 SVGEGT. V gave up 5 bases and J gave up 5 bases, with 19 bases separating them. The CDR3 DNA reads as TGTGCCAGCAGTCTAACCGCGGGGAGCGGCCACAATGAGCAGTTCTTC. Its protein product is CASSLTAGSGHNEQFF.

This sequence joins TRBV24-1 and TRBJ2-5, with D unresolved. The CDR3 has 16 amino acids. Germline V gives CDR1 KGHDR, CDR2 SFDVKD. V was trimmed by 4 bases and J by 1 base, leaving 15 bases between them. CDR3 nucleotides: TGTGCCACCAGTGACCCGGGTCGAGGCCCCCAAGAGACCCAGTACTTC. Protein product: CATSDPGRGPQETQYF.

The sample holds a few counts of this clonotype. The J gene is TRBJ1-1, the V gene TRBV12-3 or TRBV12-4, with D perhaps TRBD1 (5 bases). V was pared by 0 bases and J by 11 bases, with 16 bases between. The CDR3 has 14 residues. This CDR3 is CASSLAGLLREAFF. The CDR3 nucleotides are TGTGCCAGCAGTTTAGCGGGACTATTGAGGGAGGCTTTCTTT.

This clonotype was counted between two and nine times. CDR3: CAISGREEKQETQYF. The CDR3 bases are TGTGCCATCAGTGGACGGGAGGAAAAACAAGAGACCCAGTACTTC. This rearrangement joins TRBV10-3 to TRBJ2-5; 7 bases are a match to TRBD2. The V and J ends lost 4 bases and 2 bases, in that order; junction bases with no gene match: 7. Germline V gene sequence: CDR1 ENHRY, CDR2 SYGVKD. CDR3 length equals 15 residues.

The table lists this clonotype with many counts. DNA for the CDR3: TGTGCCAGCAGCCGGGGCGCCGGTGAAGCTTTCTTT. Protein product: CASSRGAGEAFF. The chain employs TRBV7-9 and TRBJ1-1; a weak D match, TRBD1 (5 bases). Trimming took 5 bases from V and 7 from J, leaving 11 bases between them. The germline V gene has CDR1 SEHNR and CDR2 FQNEAQ (reference sequence). The CDR3 covers 12 residues.